This T cell receptor beta chain emerged from a study of T cells in tuberculosis. Turning to the study itself: The T cells targeted glucose monomycolate, a mycobacterial lipid, via CD1B. Study results and limitations: Active tuberculosis alpha repertoires lay closer to GMM-specific TCRs than controls'.

Tuberculin skin test and IGRA determined adolescents' latent tuberculosis status at entry. The V gene lost 2 bases and the J gene lost 1 base, with 11 bases spanning the gap. The CDR3 is 15 residues long. The V gene's germline CDR1 is MNHEY and CDR2 SMNVEV (reference sequence). The assay was immunoSEQ multiplex PCR, and TCRdb's table has in-frame clones only and misses some. The table lists roughly 35,000 clones, approximately 90% of them singletons. Notes on this clone: Its antigen remains unknown.

Material for sequencing was PBMCs. The rearrangement uses TRBV27 and TRBJ2-5, with no clear D. The clonotype was recovered from a donor between 10 and 35 years old with latent tuberculosis or without tuberculosis infection. The CDR3 DNA is TGTGCCAGCAGTTTAATACGGGTTGGCCAAGAGACCCAGTACTTC. Translating gives CASSLIRVGQETQYF.